This TCR beta chain was documented in a study of blood T cell repertoires in COVID-19. Study-level information: Donors in the United States, Italy and Spain gave samples during acute or convalescent COVID-19.

This clone was counted a single time. Cohort 3 recovered donors had two negative PCRs, clearance, or symptom resolution. The CDR3 loop spans 15 amino acids. Trimming stripped 4 bases from V and 5 bases from J, with 17 bases between. From germline, CDR1 is LNHDA and CDR2 SQIVND (reference sequence). The repertoire was sequenced with immunoSEQ multiplex PCR; TCRdb's copy has only in-frame clones and lacks some. The table records about 480,000 clones, 88% of them present only once. The J gene is TRBJ1-1, the V gene TRBV19; weak D call: TRBD1 (5 bases). The TCR comes from a woman between 40 and 55 years old who had recovered from COVID-19. The sequenced sample consisted of PBMCs or T cells enriched from blood (not recorded which). This CDR3 reads CASSKWRGAGTEAFF. CDR3 in DNA: TGTGCCAGTAGTAAGTGGAGGGGCGCGGGTACTGAAGCTTTCTTT. The variable domain in full, with the rest retrieved from reference TRBV19 and TRBJ1-1, is DGGITQSPKYLFRKEGQNVTLSCEQNLNHDAMYWYRQDPGQGLRLIYYSQIVNDFQKGDIAEGYSVSREKKESFPLTVTSAQKNPTAFYLCASSKWRGAGTEAFFGQGTRLTVV.